Following are 23 T cell receptor beta chains from one sample sequenced in a study of CD8+CD57+ T cells in acquired aplastic anemia. Sequencing was done on patients that had shown CD8+CD57+ cell expansion by flow cytometry. Genomic DNA provided the template from which TCR beta VDJ and CDR3 profiles were obtained. TCRdb independently ran MiXCR on the reads; one entry per CDR3 protein. There are about 98,000 distinct CDR3 sequences in the sample; about 67% occur only once, and approximately 65% lies in the top ten. Sequencing input: sorted CD4+, CD8+, or CD8+CD57+ T cells (not recorded which) from PBMCs. Receptors originate from a human donor with aplastic anemia.

The chain employs TRBV20-1 and TRBJ1-1; weak D call: TRBD1 (5 bases). CDR3 size: 15 residues. Trimming removed 0 bases from V and 1 base from J, with 12 bases in between. Germline lookup yields CDR1 DFQATT and CDR2 SNEGSKA (reference sequence). CDR3 in DNA: TGCAGTGCTAGAGATATGGGGGTCGGGAACACTGAAGCTTTCTTT. It translates to CSARDMGVGNTEAFF.

The chain employs TRBV15 and TRBJ2-7, with D tentatively TRBD2 (6 bases). Trimming cost V 0 bases and J 7 bases, with 13 bases left between them. Germline CDR1 is LNHNV and CDR2 is YYDKDF (reference sequence). This CDR3 region has 14 residues. The CDR3 coding sequence is TGTGCCACCAGCAGAGATTGGAGGGCAGGGGAGCAGTACTTC. It codes for CATSRDWRAGEQYF.

Many counts were recorded for this clonotype. This chain joins TRBV16 and TRBJ1-1; D is unresolved. Trimming cost V 2 bases and J 1 base, with 8 bases left between them. Germline assignment: CDR1 KGHSY and CDR2 FQNENV. This CDR3 has 14 residues. The CDR3 bases are TGTGCCAGCAGCCAAACCCCGGGGAACACTGAAGCTTTCTTT. Its translation is CASSQTPGNTEAFF. Variable domain in full (rest from reference TRBV16 and TRBJ1-1): GEEVAQTPKHLVRGEGQKAKLYCAPIKGHSYVFWYQQVLKNEFKFLISFQNENVFDETGMPKERFSAKCLPNSPCSLEIQATKLEDSAVYFCASSQTPGNTEAFFGQGTRLTVV.

A remark on this clonotype: One end of the junction varies from germline; a read error may be responsible. The chain joins TRBV7-7 to TRBJ2-7; 8 nucleotides match TRBD1. The CDR3 is 14 residues long. Per the germline V gene, CDR1 is SSHAT and CDR2 is FNYEAQ (reference sequence). In nucleotides, the CDR3 is TGTGCTAGCAGCCCCCGGGACAGGAGCTACGAGCAGTACTTC. Translated, it gives CASSPRDRSYEQYF.

This clonotype came up a few times. The chain couples TRBV10-3 to TRBJ2-1, with a weak D call TRBD1 (6 bases). CDR1 ENHRY and CDR2 SYGVKD come from the germline V gene. V gave up 3 bases and J gave up 5 bases, with 11 bases separating them. The CDR3 totals 14 residues. CDR3 bases: TGTGCCATCAGTGAAGTACAGGGAGACAATGAGCAGTTCTTC. Residues: CAISEVQGDNEQFF.

The V and J genes are TRBV20-1 and TRBJ2-5; TRBD1 agrees at 9 bases. The J call may be incorrect, as the DNA end agrees better with TRBJ2-7. The CDR3 contains 13 residues. From germline, CDR1 is DFQATT and CDR2 SNEGSKA (reference sequence). The CDR3 nucleotides are TGCAGTGCTCTAGGACAGGGGTACTACGAGCAGTACTTC. Protein sequence: CSALGQGYYEQYF.

This clonotype was detected many times. The rearrangement links TRBV7-2 to TRBJ1-1, with 9 bases lining up with TRBD1. The J segment lost 5 bases and the V segment lost 3 bases, leaving 4 bases of the junction unmatched. The CDR3 contains 14 residues. From germline, CDR1 is SGHTA and CDR2 FQGNSA. The CDR3 is CASSLGQGWTEAFF. The CDR3 DNA sequence: TGTGCCAGCAGCTTGGGACAGGGTTGGACTGAAGCTTTCTTT.

The gene calls are TRBV2 and TRBJ2-7; 7 bases align to TRBD1. CDR1 is SNHLY and CDR2 is FYNNEI in the germline V gene. Trimming took 8 bases from V and 4 from J; bases not matched to a gene: 8. The CDR3 has 13 amino acids. CDR3 DNA: TGTGCCAGCCACGGGACAGCAAGTTACGAGCAGTACTTC. This gives the protein CASHGTASYEQYF.

This CDR3 reads CATSVGTYTDTQYF. In nucleotides, the CDR3 is TGTGCCACCAGTGTCGGGACCTACACAGATACGCAGTATTTT. The chain has TRBV24-1 and TRBJ2-3; D might be TRBD1 or TRBD2, each matching 5 bases. CDR1 is KGHDR and CDR2 is SFDVKD in the germline V gene. The CDR3 sequence is 14 residues long. V lost 5 bases and J 2 bases, leaving 10 bases between the germline ends.

The rearrangement uses TRBV20-1 and TRBJ2-3; 7 bases line up with TRBD2. The germline V gene encodes CDR1 DFQATT and CDR2 SNEGSKA (reference sequence). The CDR3 spans 15 residues. Unmatched junction bases numbered 17, after V lost 7 bases and J lost 7 bases. Here the CDR3 reads CSGGLAGVWGNTQYF. DNA of the CDR3: TGCAGTGGGGGGTTGGCGGGAGTGTGGGGAAATACGCAGTATTTT.

The gene calls are TRBV7-9 and TRBJ2-1; D not resolved. V lost 3 bases and J 4 bases, leaving 4 bases between the germline ends. The germline gives CDR1 SEHNR, CDR2 FQNEAQ (reference sequence). This CDR3 spans 12 amino acids. The CDR3 protein is CASSFRYNEQFF. CDR3 DNA: TGTGCCAGCAGCTTCAGATACAATGAGCAGTTCTTC.

This clonotype was detected once. The chain has TRBV6-5 and TRBJ1-3; weak D call: TRBD1 (5 bases). Germline-derived CDR1 and CDR2 are MNHEY and SVGAGI. The CDR3 loop spans 15 amino acids. Trimming took 4 bases from V and 0 from J, leaving 10 bases between them. Here the CDR3 reads CASSSPGTSGNTIYF. DNA for the CDR3: TGTGCCAGCAGTTCTCCAGGGACCTCTGGAAACACCATATATTTT.

J is TRBJ1-1 and V is TRBV15; the D is unclear. CDR3 length: 13 residues. The germline V gene encodes CDR1 LNHNV and CDR2 YYDKDF (reference sequence). The germline V and J ends were trimmed by 1 base and 11 bases, with 14 bases remaining between them. CDR3 residues: CATSRVVGPLAFF. CDR3 in DNA: TGTGCCACCAGCAGAGTGGTGGGTCCCCTGGCTTTCTTT.

V usage is TRBV6-2 or TRBV6-3 and J usage is TRBJ1-2; unclear D gene. The CDR3 loop spans 14 amino acids. Germline V gives CDR1 MNHEY, CDR2 SVGEGT. V was cut by 3 bases and J by 8 bases, with 16 bases left in between. As DNA, the CDR3 is TGTGCCAGCAGTTATAGGATGGACTCTGGCGGCTACACCTTC. This codes for CASSYRMDSGGYTF.

This clonotype was found a few times. The rearrangement joins TRBV10-3 to TRBJ2-1; 7 nucleotides match TRBD2. From germline, CDR1 is ENHRY and CDR2 SYGVKD. The CDR3 has 14 residues. Germline trimming cut 3 bases from V and 5 bases from J; bases unmatched to any gene: 4. CDR3 in amino acids: CAISDLAADNEQFF. The CDR3, as DNA: TGTGCCATCAGTGACCTAGCGGCTGACAATGAGCAGTTCTTC.

This clonotype was counted many times. The gene calls are TRBV9 and TRBJ2-7, with 9 positions matching TRBD2. The CDR3 runs to 17 residues. The V and J ends lost 4 bases and 0 bases, in that order; junction bases with no gene match: 11. Germline CDR1 SGDLS, CDR2 YYNGEE. The CDR3 nucleotides read TGTGCCAGCAGCCCCGCAGGTAATAGCGGGAGCTCCTACGAGCAGTACTTC. Amino acids: CASSPAGNSGSSYEQYF. Full variable domain (rest looked up from reference TRBV9 and TRBJ2-7): DSGVTQTPKHLITATGQRVTLRCSPRSGDLSVYWYQQSLDQGLQFLIQYYNGEERAKGNILERFSAQQFPDLHSELNLSSLELGDSALYFCASSPAGNSGSSYEQYFGPGTRLTVT.

This chain uses TRBV7-6 with TRBJ2-1; D is undetermined. In germline, CDR1 is SGHVS, CDR2 FNYEAQ. V was shortened by 1 base and J by 8 bases, with 12 bases between the two germline ends. The CDR3 spans 14 residues. CDR3 sequence: CASSLDPLVHEQFF. DNA of the CDR3: TGTGCCAGCAGCTTAGACCCCCTTGTCCATGAGCAGTTCTTC.

V usage is TRBV20-1 and J usage is TRBJ2-3; tentatively, D is TRBD1 (6 bases). CDR3 size: 17 residues. Trimming pared 0 bases from V and 5 bases from J, leaving 21 bases between. CDR1 and CDR2 from the germline V gene are DFQATT and SNEGSKA (reference sequence). CDR3 in DNA: TGCAGTGCTAGAGATCTCGTTGCGTGGGGGCAGAGAGATACGCAGTATTTT. Translating it yields CSARDLVAWGQRDTQYF.

This sequence joins TRBV20-1 and TRBJ2-1, with 8 bases matching TRBD2. The germline CDR1 and CDR2 sequences are DFQATT and SNEGSKA (reference sequence). The junction had 9 bases not matched to a gene; V was cut back by 0 bases and J by 8 bases. This CDR3 spans 15 amino acids. The CDR3: CSARDPSGSSYEQFF. As DNA, the CDR3 is TGCAGTGCTAGAGATCCCAGCGGGAGTAGTTATGAGCAGTTCTTC.

This clonotype was seen only a few times. Mismatch with germline at one junction end may stem from a read error. This rearrangement joins TRBV20-1 to TRBJ2-7, with 9 bases fitting TRBD1. This CDR3 comprises 14 residues. Germline CDR1 and CDR2: DFQATT and SNEGSKA (reference sequence). CDR3 sequence (DNA): TGCAGTGCTCGTGAGACGGGACAGGGTTTCGGGGAGGACTTC. It yields the protein CSARETGQGFGEDF.

The sample holds a few counts of this clonotype. The CDR3 spells CASWTGSNQPQHF. CDR3 bases: TGTGCCAGCTGGACAGGGAGTAACCAGCCCCAGCATTTT. V gene TRBV2 combines with J gene TRBJ1-5; 8 bases are shared with TRBD1. The V segment lost 8 bases and the J segment 7 bases; nucleotides outside the gene matches: 7. This CDR3 has 13 amino acids. CDR1 and CDR2 (germline): SNHLY, FYNNEI.

This chain connects TRBV15 to TRBJ1-5; no firm D call. V lost 2 bases and J 1 base, leaving 3 bases between the germline ends. The germline V gene encodes CDR1 LNHNV and CDR2 YYDKDF (reference sequence). The CDR3 sequence is 13 residues long. The CDR3 protein is CATSRRSNQPQHF. The CDR3 nucleotides read TGTGCCACCAGCAGACGGAGCAATCAGCCCCAGCATTTT.

J is TRBJ2-1 and V is TRBV7-9; D may be TRBD2 (6 bases). CDR3 length equals 11 residues. Germline lookup yields CDR1 SEHNR and CDR2 FQNEAQ (reference sequence). Trimming pared 7 bases from V and 9 bases from J, leaving 10 bases between. The CDR3 DNA follows: TGTGCCAGCACCCTGGGGGGTGAGCAGTTCTTC. This translates into CASTLGGEQFF.